This passage covers 2 T cell receptor beta chains from one sample sequenced in a study of blood T cells in healthy people across ages. With a J-beta primer mix and a sample-barcoded 5' primer, a second PCR ran about 6 to 11 cycles. MiXCR, run by TCRdb on the 5' RACE reads, gives a single entry per CDR3 protein. The data show about 720,000 distinct CDR3 sequences, approximately 21% seen once. Sample: blood. The receptors shown here come from a man between 65 and 85 years old in good health.

The table lists this clonotype with a few counts. The V gene is TRBV7-9, the J gene TRBJ2-3, with D unclear. Trimming removed 1 base at V and 10 bases at J, with 9 bases between. CDR1 is SEHNR, CDR2 FQNEAQ, per germline (reference sequence). There are 12 residues in the CDR3. The CDR3 spells CASSLEGTAQYF. In DNA form, the CDR3 reads TGTGCCAGCAGCTTAGAAGGCACGGCGCAGTATTTT.

In this sample, this clonotype turned up a few times. This chain connects TRBV29-1 to TRBJ1-4; weak D call: TRBD1 (5 bases). The CDR3 is 16 residues long. Germline CDR1 is SQVTM and CDR2 is ANQGSEA. Trimming shortened V by 6 bases and J by 7 bases, and 24 bases separated the two germline ends. CDR3 coding DNA: TGCAGCGTGGAGGGGTCGTTGGGGGAACATAGTGAAAAACTGTTTTTT. Translating it yields CSVEGSLGEHSEKLFF.